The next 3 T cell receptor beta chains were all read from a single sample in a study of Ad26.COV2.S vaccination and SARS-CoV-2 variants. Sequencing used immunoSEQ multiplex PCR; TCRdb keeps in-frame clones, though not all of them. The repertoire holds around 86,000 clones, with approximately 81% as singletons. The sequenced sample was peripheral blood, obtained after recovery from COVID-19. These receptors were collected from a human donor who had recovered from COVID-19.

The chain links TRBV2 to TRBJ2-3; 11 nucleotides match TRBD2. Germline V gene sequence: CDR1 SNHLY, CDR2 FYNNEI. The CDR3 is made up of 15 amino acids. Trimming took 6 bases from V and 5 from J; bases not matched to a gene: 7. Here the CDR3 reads CASSREGTSGDTQYF. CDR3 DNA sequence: TGTGCCAGCAGCCGGGAGGGGACTAGCGGAGATACGCAGTATTTT.

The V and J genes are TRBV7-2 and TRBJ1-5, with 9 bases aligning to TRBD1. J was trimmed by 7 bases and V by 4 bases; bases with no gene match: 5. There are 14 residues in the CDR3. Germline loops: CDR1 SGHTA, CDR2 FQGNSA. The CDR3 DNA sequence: TGTGCCAGCAGCTCGGGACAGGGTCTACAGCCCCAGCATTTT. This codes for CASSSGQGLQPQHF.

Here the CDR3 reads CASTRSGTGRVEQYF. In DNA form, the CDR3 reads TGTGCCAGCACAAGGTCCGGGACAGGGAGGGTCGAGCAGTACTTC. V gene TRBV25-1 combines with J gene TRBJ2-7; 9 nucleotides line up with TRBD1. Trimming at V came to 7 bases and at J to 6 bases, leaving 13 bases not matched to a gene. The germline V gene has CDR1 MGHDK and CDR2 SYGVNS. The length of the CDR3 is 15 residues.